This TCR beta chain was recovered during a study of blood T cell repertoires in COVID-19. The assay was immunoSEQ multiplex PCR, and TCRdb's table has in-frame clones only and misses some. This sample yields 350,000 to 450,000 clones, of which around 89% are seen a single time; around 1.1% belongs to the top ten. CDR3 length: 15 residues. Germline V CDR1 and CDR2: LGHNA, YNFKEQ. With 4 bases clipped from V and 4 bases from J, the junction kept 9 bases outside the gene matches. Sequencing input: PBMCs or T cells enriched from blood (not recorded which). This sequence was found in a man aged 25-45 years who had recovered from COVID-19. The chain couples TRBV4-2 to TRBJ1-2; 7 bases line up with TRBD1. The CDR3 is CASSRENRGLYGYTF. In DNA, the CDR3 is TGTGCCAGCAGCCGAGAGAACAGGGGCCTCTATGGCTACACCTTC.